This TCR beta chain derives from a study of synovial regulatory T cells in juvenile arthritis. Data came from immunoSEQ multiplex PCR; TCRdb stores just in-frame clones and leaves some out. Recorded for this sample: more than 7,500 clones. Germline CDR1 reads SEHNR; CDR2 reads FQNEAQ (reference sequence). This CDR3 comprises 15 residues. No DNA appears here. The specimen was Treg cells from blood. Subset denoted: remaining (HLA-DR-negative) circulating blood Treg cells. J is TRBJ1-4 and V is TRBV7-9. The TCR originated in a donor younger than 30 with juvenile idiopathic arthritis. CDR3 in amino acids: CASSLVGLRDEKLFF.